This T cell receptor (beta chain) was documented in a study of blood T cell repertoires in COVID-19. Study details: COVID-19 samples, acute and convalescent, were from the United States, Italy and Spain. From T cells, B-cell-depleted T cells, or PBMCs came the material, which was cDNA or gDNA.

In the original processing: Reference gene primer amplification yielded estimated nucleated cell counts. Some clones are missing from TCRdb's copy, which holds only in-frame ones; the method was immunoSEQ multiplex PCR. That table gives V, J and clone size, and the DNA gave D and trimming. This repertoire shows 88,000 or so clones, 81% found once; its top ten account for 4% to 5.5%. CDR1 is SGDLS and CDR2 is YYNGEE in the germline V gene. Trimming stripped 0 bases from V and 3 bases from J, with 16 bases between. The CDR3 is made up of 17 amino acids. The TCR comes from a man aged 60-69 years with acute or convalescent COVID-19. Sequenced input: peripheral blood. The chain employs TRBV9 and TRBJ1-3; possibly TRBD1 for D (6 bases). The CDR3 here is CASSVETTGQVGNTIYF. The CDR3 nucleotides read TGTGCCAGCAGCGTAGAGACTACAGGGCAGGTTGGAAACACCATATATTTT.